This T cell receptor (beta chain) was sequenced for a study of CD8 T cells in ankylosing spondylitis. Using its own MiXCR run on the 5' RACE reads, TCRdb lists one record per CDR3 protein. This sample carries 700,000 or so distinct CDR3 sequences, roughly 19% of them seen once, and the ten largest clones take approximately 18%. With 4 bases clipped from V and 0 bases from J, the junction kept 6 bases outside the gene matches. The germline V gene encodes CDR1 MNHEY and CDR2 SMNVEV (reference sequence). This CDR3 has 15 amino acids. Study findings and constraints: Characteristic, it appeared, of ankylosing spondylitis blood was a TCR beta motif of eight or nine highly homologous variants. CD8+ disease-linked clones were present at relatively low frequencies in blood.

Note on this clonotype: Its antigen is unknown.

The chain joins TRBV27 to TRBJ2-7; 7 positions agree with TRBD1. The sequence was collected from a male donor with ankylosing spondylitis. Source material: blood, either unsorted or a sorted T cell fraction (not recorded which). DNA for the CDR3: TGTGCCAGCAGTTCTATAGGGGGCCACTCCTACGAGCAGTACTTC. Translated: CASSSIGGHSYEQYF.